This record looks at one T cell receptor (beta chain) sequence and its context. The CDR3 consists of 16 residues. V was cut by 3 bases and J by 0 bases, with 10 bases left in between. Germline CDR1 and CDR2: KGHDR and SFDVKD. The data stem from a study of blood T cell repertoires in COVID-19. The method was immunoSEQ multiplex PCR; TCRdb's version includes in-frame clones alone and lacks a portion of them. The table lists approximately 49,000 clones, approximately 84% of them singletons, with more than 2% in the top ten. The source material was peripheral blood. The chain couples TRBV24-1 to TRBJ2-2; D is unresolved. The TCR sequence derives from a man aged 50 or older with acute or convalescent COVID-19. The CDR3 DNA is TGTGCCACCAGTGATGTTGATGTAGCGAACACCGGGGAGCTGTTTTTT. This gives the protein CATSDVDVANTGELFF.